The 6 T cell receptor beta chains reported below all come from one sample, sequenced in a study of T-cell memory formation after mild COVID-19. One entry per CDR3 protein, called by TCRdb with MiXCR from the 5' RACE reads. The sample yields about 400,000 distinct CDR3 sequences, less than 25% seen once. The sequenced sample consisted of PBMCs or a T cell subset sorted from them (not recorded which). The origin of the receptors is an adult woman who had mild COVID-19 (a few samples of this study predate the infection). Cell type and time point are not known.

The chain has TRBV27 and TRBJ2-1, with 9 bases identical to TRBD2. Losses at the gene ends were 5 bases for V and 7 bases for J; bases not matched to a gene: 15. Germline V gene data show CDR1 as MNHEY and CDR2 as SMNVEV (reference sequence). The CDR3 runs to 17 residues. The CDR3 nucleotides are TGTGCCAGCAGTGGGGGAGGGTTAGCGGGAGCGAGGAATGAGCAGTTCTTC. It specifies CASSGGGLAGARNEQFF.

V usage is TRBV24-1 and J usage is TRBJ2-1, with D hard to call. The CDR3 has 10 amino acids. Germline V CDR1 and CDR2: KGHDR, SFDVKD. The ends were cut back, 9 bases at V and 14 bases at J, with 13 bases in the middle. The CDR3 coding sequence is TGTGCCACCGGACCGGGCCCTAAGTTCTTC. This codes for CATGPGPKFF.

The chain combines TRBV20-1 with TRBJ2-2, with 8 positions matching TRBD2. Germline trimming cut 3 bases from V and 4 bases from J; bases unmatched to any gene: 7. In germline, CDR1 is DFQATT, CDR2 SNEGSKA (reference sequence). The CDR3 runs to 15 residues. CDR3 bases: TGCAGTGCTAGTCGGCCTAGCGGGTCCACCGGGGAGCTGTTTTTT. This sequence encodes CSASRPSGSTGELFF.

The chain links TRBV20-1 to TRBJ2-1, with 7 bases aligning to TRBD2. This CDR3 has 15 residues. The germline V gene has CDR1 DFQATT and CDR2 SNEGSKA (reference sequence). The trim removed 4 bases at V and 6 bases at J, leaving 12 bases unmatched. CDR3 sequence: CSATHPLAGRNEQFF. In DNA form, the CDR3 reads TGCAGTGCTACCCACCCATTAGCGGGTCGCAATGAGCAGTTCTTC.

This chain uses TRBV12-3 or TRBV12-4 with TRBJ2-3, with 12 bases fitting TRBD2. The CDR3 totals 17 residues. V lost 7 bases and J lost 3; bases outside the gene matches: 11. In DNA form, the CDR3 reads TGTGCCAGCAACCTCTTGACCGGGACTAGCGGGACAGATACGCAGTATTTT. It encodes CASNLLTGTSGTDTQYF.

This clonotype has a handful of counts. This sequence joins TRBV6-5 and TRBJ2-7, with D perhaps matching TRBD2 (6 bases). Per germline, CDR1 MNHEY and CDR2 SVGAGI. V was pared by 5 bases and J by 3 bases, with 11 bases between. The CDR3 is 13 residues long. The DNA of the CDR3 is TGTGCCAGCAGTCGTACTAGCTTCTACGAGCAGTACTTC. Translated: CASSRTSFYEQYF.